These T cell receptor beta chains were read from a single sample in a study of T cell responses to AZD1222 COVID-19 vaccine. Only in-frame clones appear in the TCRdb table, and some are missing; sequencing was by immunoSEQ multiplex PCR. The sample carries fewer than 200,000 clones, over 80% recorded once. This sample comprised peripheral blood, obtained on day 0 of AZD1222 vaccination. Receptor source: an adult in good health. The CDR3 runs from the conserved cysteine through the conserved F or W. D genes are given only for firm matches. Size is stated for part of the rows, as once, few or many counts, or as a class when the clone is expanded.

v_gene: TRBV30
d_gene: NA
abundance: NA
j_gene: TRBJ1-2
CDR3nt: TGTGCCTGGACTACAACCTATGGCTACACCTTC
CDR3aa: CAWTTTYGYTF

v_gene: TRBV5-5
d_gene: TRBD1
abundance: NA
j_gene: TRBJ1-2
CDR3nt: TGTGCCAGCAGCTATGCCCAGGGGGCTAACTATGGCTACACCTTC
CDR3aa: CASSYAQGANYGYTF

v_gene: TRBV6-1
d_gene: NA
abundance: few
j_gene: TRBJ1-6
CDR3nt: TGTGCCAGCAGTGAGAGGCAGGGGAATTCACCCCTCCACTTT
CDR3aa: CASSERQGNSPLHF

v_gene: TRBV28
d_gene: NA
abundance: NA
j_gene: TRBJ1-4
CDR3nt: TGTGCCAGCAGTTTCCGTTCTGGGGTAGCGGCAACTAATGAAAAACTGTTTTTT
CDR3aa: CASSFRSGVAATNEKLFF

v_gene: TRBV30
d_gene: NA
abundance: NA
j_gene: TRBJ1-2
CDR3nt: TGTGCCTGGAGTGTTCGGAAAGCGGGTGGCTACACCTTC
CDR3aa: CAWSVRKAGGYTF

v_gene: TRBV4-1
d_gene: NA
abundance: NA
j_gene: TRBJ2-6
CDR3nt: TGCGCCAGCAGCCCAGGGCAGGGTAATGCTGGGGCCAACGTCCTGACTTTC
CDR3aa: CASSPGQGNAGANVLTF

v_gene: TRBV11-2
d_gene: NA
abundance: NA
j_gene: TRBJ1-3
CDR3nt: TGTGCCAGCAGCCCCGACCGACCCCGGGGTGGGAACACCATATATTTT
CDR3aa: CASSPDRPRGGNTIYF

v_gene: TRBV28
d_gene: NA
abundance: NA
j_gene: TRBJ2-7
CDR3nt: TGTGCCAGCAGTTTATTGCCGGGGACCTACGAGCAGTACTTC
CDR3aa: CASSLLPGTYEQYF

v_gene: TRBV5-1
d_gene: NA
abundance: NA
j_gene: TRBJ2-5
CDR3nt: TGCGCCAGCAGCATAAGGACAGAAAATGGGGAGACCCAGTACTTC
CDR3aa: CASSIRTENGETQYF

v_gene: TRBV3-1/TRBV3-2
d_gene: NA
abundance: NA
j_gene: TRBJ2-3
CDR3nt: TGTGCCAGCAGCCAAGATAGGATACACAGCGAGGACCGCACAGATACGCAGTATTTT
CDR3aa: CASSQDRIHSEDRTDTQYF

v_gene: TRBV27
d_gene: TRBD1
abundance: NA
j_gene: TRBJ2-3
CDR3nt: TGTGCCTCAGGGGGCGGACGGATTCGTCGGTCGGGCACAGATACGCAGTATTTT
CDR3aa: CASGGGRIRRSGTDTQYF

v_gene: TRBV27
d_gene: NA
abundance: NA
j_gene: TRBJ1-6
CDR3nt: TGTGCCACCCTCCGGGATAGGAATTCACCCCTCCACTTT
CDR3aa: CATLRDRNSPLHF

v_gene: TRBV15
d_gene: NA
abundance: once
j_gene: TRBJ2-1
CDR3nt: TGTGCCACCAGCAGAGATTCGAATGCAGGATCTGAGCAGTTCTTC
CDR3aa: CATSRDSNAGSEQFF

v_gene: TRBV15
d_gene: NA
abundance: NA
j_gene: TRBJ1-2
CDR3nt: TGTGCCACCAGCAGAGATACCCTCGGCCGCCGGTTCTATGGCTACACCTTC
CDR3aa: CATSRDTLGRRFYGYTF

v_gene: TRBV5-1
d_gene: TRBD1
abundance: NA
j_gene: TRBJ1-1
CDR3nt: TGCGCCAGCAGCTTGGGGACAGGGGGTCTAACTGAAGCTTTCTTT
CDR3aa: CASSLGTGGLTEAFF

v_gene: TRBV29-1
d_gene: NA
abundance: once
j_gene: TRBJ1-6
CDR3nt: TGCAGCGTTAGACAGGAGGGTAATTCACCCCTCCACTTT
CDR3aa: CSVRQEGNSPLHF

v_gene: TRBV28
d_gene: NA
abundance: NA
j_gene: TRBJ2-1
CDR3nt: TGTGCCAGCAGTTTAACTTGGCAGGGCGACAATGAGCAGTTCTTC
CDR3aa: CASSLTWQGDNEQFF

v_gene: TRBV29-1
d_gene: NA
abundance: NA
j_gene: TRBJ1-2
CDR3nt: TGCAGCGTCGGACCGTCTTATGGCTACACCTTC
CDR3aa: CSVGPSYGYTF

v_gene: TRBV11-1
d_gene: TRBD1
abundance: NA
j_gene: TRBJ2-5
CDR3nt: TGTGCCAGCAGCTTAGGGGACAGGTCGGGCCAAGAGACCCAGTACTTC
CDR3aa: CASSLGDRSGQETQYF

v_gene: TRBV21-1
d_gene: NA
abundance: NA
j_gene: TRBJ1-5
CDR3nt: TGTGCCAGCAATAATGGGTCAGGGTCACACGCAACTAGTCAGCCCCAGCATTTT
CDR3aa: CASNNGSGSHATSQPQHF

v_gene: TRBV10-2
d_gene: NA
abundance: once
j_gene: TRBJ2-3
CDR3nt: TGCGCCAGCAGTGAGTCGGGCACAGATACGCAGTATTTT
CDR3aa: CASSESGTDTQYF

v_gene: TRBV7-9
d_gene: NA
abundance: NA
j_gene: TRBJ1-1
CDR3nt: TGTGCCAGCAGCTTATCACAGGGCTACACTGAAGCTTTCTTT
CDR3aa: CASSLSQGYTEAFF